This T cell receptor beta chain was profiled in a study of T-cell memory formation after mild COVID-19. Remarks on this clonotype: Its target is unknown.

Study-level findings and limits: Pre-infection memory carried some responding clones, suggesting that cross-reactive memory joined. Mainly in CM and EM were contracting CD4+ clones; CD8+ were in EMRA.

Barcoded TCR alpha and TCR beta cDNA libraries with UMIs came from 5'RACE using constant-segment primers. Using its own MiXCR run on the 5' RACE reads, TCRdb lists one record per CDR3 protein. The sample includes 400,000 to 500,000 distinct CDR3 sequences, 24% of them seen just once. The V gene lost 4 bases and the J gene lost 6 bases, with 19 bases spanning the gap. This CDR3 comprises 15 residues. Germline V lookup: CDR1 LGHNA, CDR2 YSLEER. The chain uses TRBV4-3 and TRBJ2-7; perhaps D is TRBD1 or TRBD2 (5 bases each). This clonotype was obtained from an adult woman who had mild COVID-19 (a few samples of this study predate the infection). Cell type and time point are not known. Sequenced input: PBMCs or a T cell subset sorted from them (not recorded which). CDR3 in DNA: TGCGCCAGCAGCCGAGGGGCTAGCTCACTAAGCGAGCAGTACTTC. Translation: CASSRGASSLSEQYF.